This T cell receptor beta chain was found in a study of T-cell memory formation after mild COVID-19 (dated by TCRdb to the early 2020s). Some background on the complete study: TCR sequence clusters from the two donors were largely donor specific. In a couple of donors, T-cell clones that expanded and contracted after mild COVID-19 were tracked by sequencing TCRalpha and TCRbeta repertoires over time. The cohort was made up of two young adult volunteers, one female and one male, who were previously healthy.

Reading from cysteine to phenylalanine, the CDR3 counts 14 amino acids. The entry retains the CDR3 DNA only, 42 bases that are in frame from base 1. V ends up 6 bases short and J 12 bases short, with an unmatched junction base count of 13. CDR1 is given as SNHLY and CDR2 as FYNNEI, both from the germline V gene. The instrument was an Illumina NovaSeq 6000. TCRalpha and TCRbeta cDNA libraries were constructed by 5'RACE with constant-segment primers, with sample barcodes and unique molecular identifiers being introduced. RNA was extracted from every sample with Trizol reagent. Library amplification was performed in two PCR steps, and a second sample barcode and Illumina TruSeq adapters were introduced in the second step. Sequencing of libraries was performed on an Illumina NovaSeq with 2 x 150 bp paired-end reads. The original pipeline was this. Demultiplexing of reads and collapsing into UMI-guided consensus sequences were performed with migec v1.2.7. Using mixcr v2.1.11, UMI consensuses were aligned to TRA and TRB V and J templates and then assembled into clonotypes. A clonotype was counted as expanded or contracted only if both edgeR and NoisET called the change significant, with noise models trained on biological replicates. For edgeR calls, the thresholds were a false discovery rate-adjusted p below 0.01 and a log2 fold-change of 1. As an exploratory analysis of dynamics, max-normalized trajectories of the 1000 most abundant clonotypes were examined with PCA combined with hierarchical clustering. The CD4 or CD8 phenotype of responding clones was assigned using the separately sequenced CD4+ and CD8+ repertoires. TCRdb reanalyzed the raw reads on its own, using fastp at Q25 for trimming and MiXCR for clone calling, and kept in-frame beta chains. Each entry is one CDR3 protein sequence, shown with its most common DNA and genes. The V and J calls were determined by TCRdb, not by the authors. Counted in this sample were roughly 200,000 distinct CDR3 sequences; around 9.1% of them appeared once. Of the sample, around 3.4% is held by the ten largest clones.

Points the paper makes about the study in general: Contracting CD4+ clones were located mainly in the CM and EM memory subsets, whereas CD8+ clones were found to be enriched in EMRA. Some responding clones were detected in pre-infection memory, which suggested that pre-existing cross-reactive memory T cells had joined the SARS-CoV-2 response. The second-wave clones that peaked on day 37 were not confirmed to be SARS-CoV-2 specific. Only a couple of mild cases were covered in the study, and larger cohorts including severe cases with pre-infection samples were considered necessary. From day 15 to 85, contracting clones showed balanced CD4/CD8 phenotypes, whereas a second wave of clones that expanded from day 15 to 37 leaned towards CD4+.

A remark on this clonotype: It lacks a known antigen. No base-level quality is on record; no much larger clone is a single base apart.

Ficoll-Paque density gradient centrifugation was used to isolate PBMCs. This TCR was recovered from a man aged 18 to 29 who had mild COVID-19 (a few samples of this study predate the infection). The sample titles of this study are shuffled in the database, so cell type and time point are left out; the donor was told from shared clones. The V gene is TRBV2 and the J gene is TRBJ2-1; 8 bases in between match TRBD1. Material for sequencing was PBMCs or a T cell subset sorted from them (not recorded which). The sequence in DNA is TGTGCCAGCAGCCCGGGACAGGAGGGGGTAAGGCAGTTCTTC. Its protein is CASSPGQEGVRQFF.